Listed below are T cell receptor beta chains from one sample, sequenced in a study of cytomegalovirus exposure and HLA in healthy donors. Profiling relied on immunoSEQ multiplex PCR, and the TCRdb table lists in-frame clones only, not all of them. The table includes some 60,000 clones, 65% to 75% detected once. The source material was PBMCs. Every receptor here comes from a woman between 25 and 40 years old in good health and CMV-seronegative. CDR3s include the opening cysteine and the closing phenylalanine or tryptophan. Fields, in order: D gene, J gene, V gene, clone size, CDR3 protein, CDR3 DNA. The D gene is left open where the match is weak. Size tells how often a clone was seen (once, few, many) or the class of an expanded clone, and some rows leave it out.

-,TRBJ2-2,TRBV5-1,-,CASSFTGVNTGELFF,TGCGCCAGCAGCTTTACCGGGGTGAACACCGGGGAGCTGTTTTTT
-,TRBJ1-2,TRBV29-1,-,CSVQRGSESYGYTF,TGCAGCGTTCAAAGGGGGTCAGAATCCTATGGCTACACCTTC
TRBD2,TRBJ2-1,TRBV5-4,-,CASSLSLAGRHEQFF,TGTGCCAGCAGCTTGTCGCTAGCGGGACGCCATGAGCAGTTCTTC
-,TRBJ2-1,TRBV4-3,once,CASSQVQGGGEQFF,TGCGCCAGCAGCCAAGTACAGGGGGGGGGTGAGCAGTTCTTC
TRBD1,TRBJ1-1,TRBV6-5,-,CASSRQGEFYSEAFF,TGTGCCAGCAGCCGACAGGGGGAGTTTTATTCTGAAGCTTTCTTT
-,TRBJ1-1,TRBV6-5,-,CATGGVFEAFF,TGTGCCACAGGAGGGGTATTTGAAGCTTTCTTT
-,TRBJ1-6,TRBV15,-,CATSRERAGRISPLHF,TGTGCCACCAGCAGAGAACGGGCAGGGAGGATATCACCCCTCCACTTT
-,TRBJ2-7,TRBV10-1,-,CASSGGPWEQYF,TGCGCCAGCAGTGGGGGCCCTTGGGAGCAGTACTTC
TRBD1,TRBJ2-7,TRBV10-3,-,CAISEPDRGPYEQYF,TGTGCCATCAGCGAACCTGACAGGGGGCCTTACGAGCAGTACTTC
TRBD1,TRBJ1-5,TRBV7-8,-,CASSADRNQPQHF,TGTGCCAGCAGCGCGGACAGGAACCAGCCCCAGCATTTT
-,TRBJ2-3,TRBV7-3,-,CASSFTSSTDTQYF,TGTGCCAGCAGCTTTACTTCTAGCACAGATACGCAGTATTTT
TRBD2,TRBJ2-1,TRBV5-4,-,CASSGTSGYNEQFF,TGTGCCAGCAGCGGGACTAGCGGCTACAATGAGCAGTTCTTC
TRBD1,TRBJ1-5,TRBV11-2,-,CASSLGQGWAQHF,TGTGCCAGCAGCTTAGGACAGGGTTGGGCCCAGCATTTT
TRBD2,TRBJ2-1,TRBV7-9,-,CASSLTGLAGGPGNEQFF,TGTGCCAGCAGCTTAACCGGACTAGCGGGAGGGCCGGGTAATGAGCAGTTCTTC
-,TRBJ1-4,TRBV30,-,CAWSQGEKLFF,TGTGCCTGGAGTCAGGGTGAAAAACTGTTTTTT
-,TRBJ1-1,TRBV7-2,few,CASSPNRVRVEAFF,TGTGCCAGCAGCCCCAACAGGGTACGCGTTGAAGCTTTCTTT
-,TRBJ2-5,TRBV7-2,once,CASSALLDYQETQYF,TGTGCCAGCAGCGCCCTACTAGACTACCAAGAGACCCAGTACTTC
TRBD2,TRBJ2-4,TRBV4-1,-,CASSQWGLAGEVDIQYF,TGCGCCAGCAGCCAGTGGGGACTAGCGGGAGAGGTGGACATTCAGTACTTC
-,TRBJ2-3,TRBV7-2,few,CASSSREWTQYF,TGTGCCAGCAGCTCTCGGGAGTGGACGCAGTATTTT
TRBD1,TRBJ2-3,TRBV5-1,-,CASSSGQGRTDTQYF,TGCGCCAGCAGCTCAGGACAGGGTCGCACAGATACGCAGTATTTT
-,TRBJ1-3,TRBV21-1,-,CASSKGGRTDTISGNTIYF,TGTGCCAGCAGCAAAGGGGGACGGACAGATACCATCTCTGGAAACACCATATATTTT
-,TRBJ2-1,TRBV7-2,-,CASSLEAFRGYNEQFF,TGTGCCAGCAGCTTAGAGGCTTTCAGGGGCTACAATGAGCAGTTCTTC
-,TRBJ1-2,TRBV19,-,CASSNLSPNGYTF,TGTGCCAGTAGTAACCTTAGCCCCAATGGCTACACCTTC
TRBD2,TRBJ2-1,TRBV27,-,CASTSGLSSYNEQFF,TGTGCCAGCACTAGCGGGCTAAGCTCCTACAATGAGCAGTTCTTC
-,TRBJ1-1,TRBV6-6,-,CASSYSRIDTEAFF,TGTGCCAGCAGTTACTCTAGAATCGACACTGAAGCTTTCTTT
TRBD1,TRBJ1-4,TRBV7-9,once,CASSGGQATNEKLFF,TGTGCCAGCAGCGGCGGACAGGCAACTAATGAAAAACTGTTTTTT
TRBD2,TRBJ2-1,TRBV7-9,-,CASSSSASGRLLQGEQFF,TGTGCCAGCAGCTCGTCGGCCAGCGGGAGACTACTACAGGGTGAGCAGTTCTTC
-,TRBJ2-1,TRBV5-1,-,CASSKPEAISYNEQFF,TGCGCCAGCAGTAAGCCGGAGGCCATCTCCTACAATGAGCAGTTCTTC
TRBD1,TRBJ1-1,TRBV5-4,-,CASSSQGVRTEAFF,TGTGCCAGCAGCTCTCAGGGGGTTCGCACTGAAGCCTTCTTT